A single T cell receptor beta chain is shown here with its context. This sample stems from a study of blood T cell repertoires in COVID-19. Study information: Both acute and convalescent COVID-19 samples were obtained from the United States, Italy and Spain. PBMCs, B-cell-depleted T cells, or T cells provided the cDNA or gDNA that made up the material.

In the authors' workflow: Reference gene primer amplification gave estimated nucleated cell counts. Sequenced by immunoSEQ multiplex PCR; TCRdb stores in-frame clones only, minus some. V, J and clone size reflect that table, while D and trimming were determined from the DNA. The sample yields about 180,000 clones, around 79% seen once. The material sequenced was peripheral blood. The clonotype originates from a woman between 65 and 79 years old with acute or convalescent COVID-19.

The CDR3 DNA reads as TGTGCCAGCAGCCTAAGGACAGGGACTCGCGACGAGCAGTACTTC. It codes for CASSLRTGTRDEQYF. The rearrangement links TRBV7-9 to TRBJ2-7; 8 nucleotides agree with TRBD1. This CDR3 has 15 residues. Germline loops: CDR1 SEHNR, CDR2 FQNEAQ (reference sequence). With V trimmed by 5 bases and J by 5 bases, 11 bases remained unmatched.